The clone carrying this T cell receptor beta chain was seen repeatedly, ten times or more. This CDR3 spans 16 amino acids. The V gene's germline CDR1 is LNHDA and CDR2 SQIVND (reference sequence). V gave up 6 bases and J gave up 0 bases; unmatched junction bases: 7. The entry originates in a study of metastatic and nonmetastatic thyroid tumors. Across the whole study: Patients with malignant and benign thyroid disease provided blood and tumor or nodule tissue, whose repertoires were compared.

Every patient was untreated before thyroid surgery. TCRdb re-processed the PCR reads through MiXCR. The sample records some 86,000 clones, 12% being singletons. This chain links TRBV19 with TRBJ1-3, with TRBD1 identical over 8 bases. The receptor's source is a female donor with papillary thyroid cancer or a benign thyroid nodule (not recorded which). Some clones in this sample may be carry-over from other donors' samples. The sequencing input was tumor tissue. CDR3 loop: CASSDRGSFSGNTIYF. In DNA, the CDR3 is TGTGCCAGTAGCGACAGGGGAAGTTTCTCTGGAAACACCATATATTTT.